This record covers a single T cell receptor (beta chain). This CDR3 comprises 13 residues. Germline CDR1 is ENHRY and CDR2 is SYGVKD. The V end was cut by 8 bases, the J end by 2 bases, with 11 bases between. This sample stems from a study of CD8+CD57+ T cells in acquired aplastic anemia. Genomic DNA, serving as template, underwent TCR beta VDJ and CDR3 profiling. TCRdb re-called the reads through MiXCR, storing one row per CDR3 protein. The table records under 200,000 distinct CDR3 sequences, roughly half of them present only once. Patients included in sequencing had previously demonstrated CD8+CD57+ cell expansion by flow cytometry.

The genes are TRBV10-3 and TRBJ2-3, with D perhaps TRBD1 (5 bases). This clonotype was sampled from a human donor with aplastic anemia. Sequenced sample: sorted CD4+, CD8+, or CD8+CD57+ T cells (not recorded which) from PBMCs. CDR3 sequence (DNA): TGTGCCATCCAGGGTGGATCCACAGATACGCAGTATTTT. It translates to CAIQGGSTDTQYF.